A single sample gave rise to the 5 T cell receptor beta chains below, sequenced in a study of blood T cell repertoires in COVID-19. The assay was immunoSEQ multiplex PCR, and TCRdb's table has in-frame clones only and misses some. The sample gives more than 75,000 clones, about 88% of which show up once; approximately 4.8% is in the top ten. The source material was peripheral blood. Every receptor here comes from a woman aged 80 or over with active COVID-19.

This chain links TRBV3-1 (or the pseudogene TRBV3-2) with TRBJ1-1; D is uncertain. The CDR3 covers 15 residues. Between the trimmed V and J ends, which lost 4 bases and 0 bases, there was a span of 12 bases. Germline assignment: CDR1 LGHDT and CDR2 YNNKEL (reference sequence). The DNA for the CDR3 is TGTGCCAGCAGCCCGTGGGCCTCTCTGAACACTGAAGCTTTCTTT. Translating it yields CASSPWASLNTEAFF.

This clone was picked up a small number of times. This chain connects TRBV1 to TRBJ2-6; whether TRBD2, the table's D call, matches the DNA was not checked. TRBV1 counts as a pseudogene. The CDR3 contains 15 residues. The CDR3 here is CTSSQDPRGANVLTF. CDR3 nucleotide sequence: TGCACCAGCAGCCAAGACCCCCGGGGGGCCAACGTCCTGACTTTC.

Here the CDR3 reads CASSEGAGGWDFYGYTF. In DNA, the CDR3 is TGTGCCAGCAGTGAGGGGGCAGGGGGATGGGATTTCTATGGCTACACCTTC. The V and J genes are TRBV25-1 and TRBJ1-2; 7 bases are shared with TRBD1. CDR3 length: 17 residues. V was pared by 3 bases and J by 4 bases, with 14 bases of the junction left unmatched. The germline CDR1 and CDR2 sequences are MGHDK and SYGVNS.

V gene TRBV28 combines with J gene TRBJ1-1; no clear D. Trimming cost V 6 bases and J 1 base, with 6 bases left between them. CDR1 and CDR2 (germline): MDHEN, SYDVKM. The CDR3 is 12 amino acids. The CDR3 loop reads CASSPQNTEAFF. As DNA, the CDR3 is TGTGCCAGCAGCCCACAGAACACTGAAGCTTTCTTT.

The chain has TRBV4-1 and TRBJ2-3, with TRBD2 matching 7 bases. The germline CDR1 and CDR2 sequences are MGHRA and YSYEKL. The CDR3 contains 17 residues. Losses at the gene ends were 0 bases for V and 4 bases for J; bases not matched to a gene: 10. CDR3 coding DNA: TGCGCCAGCAGCCAAGATCTGGGTGGGAGCGGGGCAGATACGCAGTATTTT. Encoded protein: CASSQDLGGSGADTQYF.